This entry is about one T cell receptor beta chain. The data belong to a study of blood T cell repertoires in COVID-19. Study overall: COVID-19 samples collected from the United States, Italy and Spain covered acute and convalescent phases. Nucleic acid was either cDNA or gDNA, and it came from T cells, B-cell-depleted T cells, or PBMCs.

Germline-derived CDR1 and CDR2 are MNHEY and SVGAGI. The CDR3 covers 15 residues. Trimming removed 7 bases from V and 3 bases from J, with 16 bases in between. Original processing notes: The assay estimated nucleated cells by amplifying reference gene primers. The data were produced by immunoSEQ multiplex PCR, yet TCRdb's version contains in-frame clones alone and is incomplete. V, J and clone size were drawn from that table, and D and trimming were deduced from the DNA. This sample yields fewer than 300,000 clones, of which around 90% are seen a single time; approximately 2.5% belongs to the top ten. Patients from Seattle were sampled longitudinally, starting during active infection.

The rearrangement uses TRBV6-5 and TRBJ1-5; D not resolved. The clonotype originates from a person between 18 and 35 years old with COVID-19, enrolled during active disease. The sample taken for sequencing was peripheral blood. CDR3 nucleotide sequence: TGTGCCAGCACCCAGGTCGAGGGTTACAATCAGCCCCAGCATTTT. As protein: CASTQVEGYNQPQHF.